This paragraph covers one TCR beta chain sequence. The source of the sample is a study of B cell selection in AIRE deficiency. CDR1 is SGHRS and CDR2 is YFSETQ in the germline V gene. The CDR3 is 14 amino acids. The V and J ends lost 0 bases and 3 bases respectively, with 9 bases between them. TCRdb's table, derived via immunoSEQ multiplex PCR, lists solely in-frame clones and lacks some. The sample contains around 19,000 clones, around 97% of which appear only once. The sorted conventional CD4 T cells were gated as CD4+CD127+. What was sequenced was conventional CD4+ T cells sorted from PBMCs. This clonotype originated in a human donor with AIRE deficiency. V gene TRBV5-1 combines with J gene TRBJ1-1, with unresolved D. CDR3 nucleotides: TGCGCCAGCAGCTTGGGATGGGAGGACACTGAAGCTTTCTTT. Translation: CASSLGWEDTEAFF.